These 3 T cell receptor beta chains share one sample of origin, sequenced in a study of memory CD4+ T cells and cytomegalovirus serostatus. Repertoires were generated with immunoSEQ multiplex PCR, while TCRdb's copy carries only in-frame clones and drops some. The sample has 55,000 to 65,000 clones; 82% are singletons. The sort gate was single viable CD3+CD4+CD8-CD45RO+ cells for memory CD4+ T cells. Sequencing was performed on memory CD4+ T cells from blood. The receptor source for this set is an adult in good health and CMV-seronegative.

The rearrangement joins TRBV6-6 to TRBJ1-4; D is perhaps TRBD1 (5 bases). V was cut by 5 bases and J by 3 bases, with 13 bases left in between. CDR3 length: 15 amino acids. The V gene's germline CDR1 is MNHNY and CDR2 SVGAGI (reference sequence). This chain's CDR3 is CASSASGPPNEKLFF. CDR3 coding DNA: TGTGCCAGCAGTGCCTCGGGACCCCCTAATGAAAAACTGTTTTTT.

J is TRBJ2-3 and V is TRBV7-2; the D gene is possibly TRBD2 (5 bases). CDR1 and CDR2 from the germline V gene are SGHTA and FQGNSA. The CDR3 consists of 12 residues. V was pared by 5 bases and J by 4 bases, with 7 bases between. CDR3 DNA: TGTGCCAGCAGCCACGGGGCAGATACGCAGTATTTT. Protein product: CASSHGADTQYF.

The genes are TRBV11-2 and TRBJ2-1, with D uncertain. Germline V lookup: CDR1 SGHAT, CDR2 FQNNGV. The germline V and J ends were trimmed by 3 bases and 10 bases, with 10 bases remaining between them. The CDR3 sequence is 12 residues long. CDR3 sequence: CASSFARREQFF. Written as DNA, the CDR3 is TGTGCCAGCAGCTTCGCCAGGCGCGAGCAGTTCTTC. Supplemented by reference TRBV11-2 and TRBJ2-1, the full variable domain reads EAGVAQSPRYKIIEKRQSVAFWCNPISGHATLYWYQQILGQGPKLLIQFQNNGVVDDSQLPKDRFSAERLKGVDSTLKIQPAKLEDSAVYLCASSFARREQFFGPGTRLTVL.